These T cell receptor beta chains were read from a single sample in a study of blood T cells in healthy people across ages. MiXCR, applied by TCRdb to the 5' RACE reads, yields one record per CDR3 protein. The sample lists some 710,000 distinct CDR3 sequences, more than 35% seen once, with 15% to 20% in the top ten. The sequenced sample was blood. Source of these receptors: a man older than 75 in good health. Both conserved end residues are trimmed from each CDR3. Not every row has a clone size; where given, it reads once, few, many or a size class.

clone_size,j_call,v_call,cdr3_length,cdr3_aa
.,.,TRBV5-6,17,ASGALAGGLLSSYNEQY
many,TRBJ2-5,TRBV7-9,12,ASSPTGRQETQY
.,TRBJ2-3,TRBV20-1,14,SALSRSERSTDTQY
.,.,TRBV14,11,ASSQDAFYEQY
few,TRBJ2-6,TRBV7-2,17,ASSLKGLAGGTGANVLT
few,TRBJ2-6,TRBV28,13,ASRGQSSGANVLT
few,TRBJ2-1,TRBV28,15,ASSLPTSGSSYNEQF
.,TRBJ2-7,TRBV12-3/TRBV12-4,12,ASSPTDRGYEQY
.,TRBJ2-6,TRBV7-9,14,ASSLGRVSGANVLT
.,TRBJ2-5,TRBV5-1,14,ASSPGESQRQETQY
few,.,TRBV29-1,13,SVEGRGRADDIQY
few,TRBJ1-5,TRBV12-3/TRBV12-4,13,ASSLALASDQPQH
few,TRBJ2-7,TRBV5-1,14,ASSPAGLAGDYEQY
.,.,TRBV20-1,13,SARLAGREGYEQY
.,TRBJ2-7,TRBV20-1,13,SARETLGTADEQY
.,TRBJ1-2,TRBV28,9,ATRTKNGYT
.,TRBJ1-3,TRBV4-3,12,VSSQGDSGNTIY
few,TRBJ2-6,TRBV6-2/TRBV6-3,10,ATSIGANVLT
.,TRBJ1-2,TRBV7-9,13,ASSLGGTGREGYT
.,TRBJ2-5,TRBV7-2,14,ASSFNRGTKQETQY
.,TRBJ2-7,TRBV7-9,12,ASSSGQGHYEQY
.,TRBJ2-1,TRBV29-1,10,SVRGELNEQF
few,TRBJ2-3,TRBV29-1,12,SVQRTGSTDTQY
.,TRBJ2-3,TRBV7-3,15,ASSQSTSSVGTDTQY
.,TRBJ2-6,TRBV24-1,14,ATSEPDGPGANVLT
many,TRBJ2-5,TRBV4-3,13,ASSQDRAGPGSQY
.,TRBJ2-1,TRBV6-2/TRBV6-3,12,ASRLAGGTHEQF
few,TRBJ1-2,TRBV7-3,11,ASSHGQALGYT
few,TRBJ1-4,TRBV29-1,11,SVGQGYNEKLF
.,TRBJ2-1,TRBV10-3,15,AISETGLAGPNNEQF
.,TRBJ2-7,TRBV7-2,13,ASSLASLAHNEQY
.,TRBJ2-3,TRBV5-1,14,ASSLAGGLSTDTQY
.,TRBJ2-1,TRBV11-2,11,ASSLDREREQF
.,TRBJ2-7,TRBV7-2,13,ASSRRTSGTYEQY
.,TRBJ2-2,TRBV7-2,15,ASSTQGLAGITGELF
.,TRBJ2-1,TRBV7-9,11,ASSWGTDRLGF
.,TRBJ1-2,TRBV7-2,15,ASRRGGGTVVGDGYT
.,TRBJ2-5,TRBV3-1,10,ASSQGPLTQY
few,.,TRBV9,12,ASSVVPQSYEQY
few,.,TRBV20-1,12,SASGGGRGVEQY
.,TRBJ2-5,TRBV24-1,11,ATSDFNGQGAY
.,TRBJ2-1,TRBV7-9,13,ASSLEALFRNRQF
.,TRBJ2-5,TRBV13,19,ASSSRPPGLATKQGYNEQY
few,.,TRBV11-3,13,ASSPGTSTYNEQY
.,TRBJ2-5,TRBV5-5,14,ASSLGGSGVQETQY
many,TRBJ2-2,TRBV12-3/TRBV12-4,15,ASSFPGLAENTGELF
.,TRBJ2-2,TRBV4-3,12,ASSHAGYTGELF
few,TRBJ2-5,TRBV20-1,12,SAKRLAAQETQY
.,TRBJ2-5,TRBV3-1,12,ASSPSVYQEAQY
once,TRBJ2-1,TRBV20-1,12,SAGVGLAMGEQF
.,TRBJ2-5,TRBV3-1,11,ASSHLSGETQY